The sequence of this TCR beta chain was determined in a study of identical twins. Points from the study as a whole: Beta out-of-frame sequences showed weaker excess twin sharing. Zero-insertion analyses could be partly confounded by invariant MAIT and iNKT cells. Twins shared out-of-frame alpha sequences with excess low generation probability.

This clonotype was counted many times. Its antigen is unknown. It was template switching that added a universal primer site, and there were unique molecular identifiers on the cDNA. TCRdb used MiXCR to reprocess the 5' RACE reads, holding one entry per CDR3 protein. The sample consists of about 660,000 distinct CDR3 sequences, 8% to 9% of them appearing once. Germline lookup yields CDR1 LGHNA and CDR2 YSLEER. This CDR3 comprises 15 residues. V was pared by 0 bases and J by 5 bases, with 11 bases between. The same sample was also studied in work on yellow fever vaccine responses in identical twins.

The sample consisted of PBMCs. This rearrangement joins TRBV4-3 to TRBJ2-1, with TRBD2 as a possible D gene (5 bases). This TCR was sampled from a woman younger than 30 in good health. CDR3 sequence reads: CASSQEGIGDNEQFF. In DNA form, the CDR3 reads TGCGCCAGCAGCCAAGAAGGCATCGGGGACAATGAGCAGTTCTTC.